The T cell receptor beta chain described here comes from a study of blood T cell repertoires in COVID-19. Study-wide background: Researchers got acute and convalescent COVID-19 samples from the United States, Italy and Spain. Sources were T cells, B-cell-depleted T cells, or PBMCs; the material itself was cDNA or gDNA.

The CDR3 is made up of 13 amino acids. The germline V gene encodes CDR1 LGHDT and CDR2 YNNKEL (reference sequence). Study processing details: Amplification of reference gene primers provided the estimated nucleated cell counts. Profiling relied on immunoSEQ multiplex PCR, and the TCRdb table lists in-frame clones only, not all of them. The V and J calls and clone size were taken over from that table, and D and trimming were inferred from the DNA. The sample includes 100,000 to 150,000 clones, about 86% seen only once; the top ten take about 4%. Comment on this clone: Sequence at one end of the junction differs from germline and may be a read error.

The TCR comes from a woman between 50 and 59 years old with acute or convalescent COVID-19. The sequenced sample consisted of peripheral blood. The chain combines TRBV3-1 (or the pseudogene TRBV3-2) with TRBJ1-1; perhaps TRBD1 as D (5 bases). CDR3 in DNA: TGTGCTAGCAGCCAAGGGGTCGGGACTGAAGCTTTCTTT. Translated, it gives CASSQGVGTEAFF.